This T cell receptor beta chain was profiled in a study of blood T cells in healthy people across ages. Peripheral blood samples of 9 to 10 milliliters were drawn from each donor. Germline CDR1 and CDR2: MNHEY and SVGEGT. The junction had 8 bases not matched to a gene; V was cut back by 2 bases and J by 5 bases. The CDR3 spans 15 residues. Notes on the study in general: Both naive CD4+ cell counts and diversity were greater in long-lived donors than in aged donors. Because sorting was not performed, PBMCs prevented conclusive naive versus antigen-experienced comparison.

A J-beta primer mix and a sample-barcoded 5' primer were used in a second PCR of roughly 6 to 11 cycles. No fewer than 2.5 million CDR3-containing paired-end reads came from each sample. TCRdb re-called the 5' RACE reads through MiXCR, storing one row per CDR3 protein. This table holds 650,000 to 700,000 distinct CDR3 sequences, about a third found once. This clonotype was counted many times. Antigen specificity is unknown. The TCR was taken from a woman of 80 years or more in good health. The chain couples TRBV6-2 or TRBV6-3 to TRBJ2-7, with 8 bases fitting TRBD1. The sequencing input was blood. The CDR3 region has the DNA TGTGCCAGCAGTTACCCCAGGGGGCGGATCGACGAGCAGTACTTC. Amino acids: CASSYPRGRIDEQYF.